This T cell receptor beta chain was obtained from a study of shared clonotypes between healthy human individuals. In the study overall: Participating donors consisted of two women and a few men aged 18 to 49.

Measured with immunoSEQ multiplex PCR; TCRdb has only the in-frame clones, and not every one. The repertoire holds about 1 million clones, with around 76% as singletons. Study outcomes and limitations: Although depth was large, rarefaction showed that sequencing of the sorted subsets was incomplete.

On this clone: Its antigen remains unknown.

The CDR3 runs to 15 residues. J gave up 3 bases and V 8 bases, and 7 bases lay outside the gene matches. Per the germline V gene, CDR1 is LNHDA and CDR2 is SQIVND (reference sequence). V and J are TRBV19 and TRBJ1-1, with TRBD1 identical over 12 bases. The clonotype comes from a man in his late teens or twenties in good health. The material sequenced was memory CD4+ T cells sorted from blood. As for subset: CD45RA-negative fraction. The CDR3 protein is CASRDRGRSDTEAFF. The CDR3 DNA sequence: TGTGCCAGTCGGGACAGGGGGCGCTCGGACACTGAAGCTTTCTTT.